A selection of T cell receptor beta chains follows, all from one sample in a study of blood T cell repertoires in COVID-19. Sequencing used immunoSEQ multiplex PCR; TCRdb keeps in-frame clones, though not all of them. This sample yields about 160,000 clones, of which roughly 81% are seen a single time; approximately 1% belongs to the top ten. The sequenced sample consisted of peripheral blood. The receptors here all came from a man aged 35 to 55 with acute or convalescent COVID-19. Each CDR3 is given with its conserved first and last residue. Fields, in order: CDR3 protein, CDR3 DNA, D gene, clone size, J gene, V gene. A D gene is named only where the DNA matches it firmly. Size tells how often a clone was seen (once, few, many) or the class of an expanded clone, and some rows leave it out.

CDR3 protein: CASSPRQGAGFSPLHF; CDR3 DNA: TGTGCCAGCAGCCCTCGACAGGGTGCCGGGTTTTCACCCCTCCACTTT; D gene: TRBD1; clone size: -; J gene: TRBJ1-6; V gene: TRBV7-6
CDR3 protein: CSTRRTVRTGELFF; CDR3 DNA: TGCAGCACACGACGGACAGTCCGGACCGGGGAGCTGTTTTTT; D gene: -; clone size: -; J gene: TRBJ2-2; V gene: TRBV29-1
CDR3 protein: CASSQAGGQGGTEAFF; CDR3 DNA: TGTGCCAGCAGCCAAGCTGGGGGACAGGGTGGCACTGAAGCTTTCTTT; D gene: TRBD1; clone size: -; J gene: TRBJ1-1; V gene: TRBV3-1/TRBV3-2
CDR3 protein: CASSGWERDTQYF; CDR3 DNA: TGTGCCAGCAGCGGTTGGGAGCGAGATACGCAGTATTTT; D gene: -; clone size: -; J gene: TRBJ2-3; V gene: TRBV9
CDR3 protein: CASRHDSQKETQYF; CDR3 DNA: TGTGCCAGCAGACATGACAGTCAAAAAGAGACCCAGTACTTC; D gene: -; clone size: -; J gene: TRBJ2-5; V gene: TRBV6-5
CDR3 protein: CASSVSGNNEAFF; CDR3 DNA: TGTGCCAGCAGCGTCTCGGGTAATAATGAAGCTTTCTTT; D gene: -; clone size: -; J gene: TRBJ1-1; V gene: TRBV9
CDR3 protein: CASSLILAGHQLFF; CDR3 DNA: TGTGCCAGCAGCTTAATCTTGGCAGGGCATCAGCTGTTTTTT; D gene: -; clone size: once; J gene: TRBJ1-4; V gene: TRBV7-2
CDR3 protein: CASRSTQGDGANVLTF; CDR3 DNA: TGTGCCAGCAGATCCACCCAGGGGGACGGGGCCAACGTCCTGACTTTC; D gene: TRBD1; clone size: -; J gene: TRBJ2-6; V gene: TRBV2
CDR3 protein: CSASIRLAAYNEQFF; CDR3 DNA: TGCAGTGCTAGTATTCGCTTGGCAGCCTACAATGAGCAGTTCTTC; D gene: -; clone size: -; J gene: TRBJ2-1; V gene: TRBV20-1
CDR3 protein: CASSQDQQPNNQPQHF; CDR3 DNA: TGCGCCAGCAGCCAAGACCAACAGCCAAATAATCAGCCCCAGCATTTT; D gene: -; clone size: -; J gene: TRBJ1-5; V gene: TRBV4-1
CDR3 protein: CASSDRPEGNQPQHF; CDR3 DNA: TGTGCCAGCAGTGATCGGCCAGAGGGCAATCAGCCCCAGCATTTT; D gene: -; clone size: -; J gene: TRBJ1-5; V gene: TRBV2